The 17 T cell receptor beta chains presented below share a single source sample, sequenced in a study of monozygotic twins with inflammatory bowel disease (dated by TCRdb to about 2019). Libraries were prepared through 5' RACE. TCRdb names Illumina HiSeq 2500 as the instrument used. The reads went through TCRdb reprocessing, and each CDR3 protein sequence gets one entry with no DNA. The sample has around 380,000 distinct CDR3 sequences on record. The ten largest make up more than 2% of the sample. Specimen: blood. These receptors all come from a human donor with ulcerative colitis or Crohn's disease, or a healthy co-twin of an affected twin (not recorded which).

The chain joins TRBV3-1 to TRBJ1-4. The CDR3 has 18 residues. Germline-derived CDR1 and CDR2 are LGHDT and YNNKEL (reference sequence). This CDR3 reads CASSQGRPGLPTNEKLFF.

V is TRBV20-1 and J is TRBJ2-3; TCRdb's D call of TRBD1 is untestable without DNA. The CDR3 length is 13 residues. Per germline, CDR1 DFQATT and CDR2 SNEGSKA (reference sequence). The CDR3 loop reads CSALTGGLDTQYF.

The chain joins TRBV29-1 to TRBJ2-1. CDR1 SQVTM and CDR2 ANQGSEA come from the germline V gene. CDR3 length: 14 residues. The CDR3 spells CSVGVASSYNEQFF.

The CDR3 sequence: CASRWTGRAFF. This sequence joins TRBV25-1 and TRBJ1-1; TCRdb proposes TRBD1, but this gene call is untestable without DNA. Germline V gene data show CDR1 as MGHDK and CDR2 as SYGVNS. The CDR3 is 11 amino acids.

V and J are TRBV28 and TRBJ1-2. This CDR3 has 14 amino acids. Germline CDR1 reads MDHEN; CDR2 reads SYDVKM. The CDR3 sequence: CASIGPTANYGYTF.

V usage is TRBV5-1 and J usage is TRBJ2-1. This CDR3 is 13 amino acids long. Germline lookup yields CDR1 SGHRS and CDR2 YFSETQ. CDR3 residues: CASSIGSYNEQFF.

This chain connects TRBV7-8 to TRBJ2-1. Germline-derived CDR1 and CDR2 are SGHVS and FQNEAQ. The CDR3 runs to 12 residues. This CDR3 is CASSLNYNEQFF.

The chain is built from TRBV6-2 or TRBV6-3 and TRBJ1-5; TCRdb picks TRBD1, but there is no DNA to check that call. The CDR3 has 13 amino acids. Per germline, CDR1 MNHEY and CDR2 SVGEGT. CDR3 region: CASKDREGQPQHF.

This rearrangement joins TRBV15 to TRBJ1-2. The length of the CDR3 is 17 residues. Germline V lookup: CDR1 LNHNV, CDR2 YYDKDF (reference sequence). CDR3 residues: CATSRELLSGGDYGYTF.

This chain uses TRBV19 with TRBJ2-7; TCRdb proposes TRBD1, but this gene call is untestable without DNA. The CDR3 runs 16 residues. Looked up from germline, CDR1 is LNHDA and CDR2 is SQIVND (reference sequence). The CDR3 reads CASSISSGVNAYEQYF.

The chain is built from TRBV24-1 and TRBJ2-1; TCRdb picks TRBD2, but there is no DNA to check that call. The CDR3 covers 16 residues. Germline-derived CDR1 and CDR2 are KGHDR and SFDVKD. The CDR3 loop is CATSDQTSGQYNEQFF.

CDR3 residues: CASSRPQGTNSYEQYF. The chain links TRBV7-6 to TRBJ2-7; TCRdb lists TRBD1, though no DNA is available to test this call. This CDR3 comprises 16 residues. In germline, CDR1 is SGHVS, CDR2 FNYEAQ.

This rearrangement joins TRBV30 to TRBJ2-3. Germline CDR1 and CDR2: GTSNPN and SVGIG (reference sequence). The CDR3 has 14 amino acids. CDR3 amino acids: CAWIRGGSTDTQYF.

V usage is TRBV5-4 and J usage is TRBJ1-6. The germline gives CDR1 SGHNT, CDR2 YYREEE (reference sequence). This CDR3 has 15 amino acids. The CDR3: CASSPQATWDSPLHF.

The V and J genes are TRBV5-5 and TRBJ2-2; TCRdb names TRBD1, which stays unverified in the absence of DNA. The germline V gene encodes CDR1 SGHKS and CDR2 YYEKEE (reference sequence). The length of the CDR3 is 15 residues. This chain's CDR3 is CASSQGQGVTGELFF.

The CDR3 reads CSAGTGVGWSEAFF. This chain joins TRBV20-1 and TRBJ1-1; checking the TCRdb D call of TRBD1 is not possible without DNA. The CDR3 length is 14 residues. CDR1 is DFQATT, CDR2 SNEGSKA, per germline (reference sequence).

The rearrangement uses TRBV20-1 and TRBJ2-3; lacking DNA, the TRBD1 call made by TCRdb goes unchecked. Germline assignment: CDR1 DFQATT and CDR2 SNEGSKA (reference sequence). The CDR3 spans 14 residues. CDR3 sequence: CSAGGPSSRDTQYF.